This T cell receptor (beta chain) was observed in a study of T cells in Graves' hyperthyroidism and ophthalmopathy. Study-wide points: Ophthalmopathy could be told apart from stable hyperthyroidism with a 13 V-J model. Most expanded thyroid clonotypes above 0.001 recurred in blood.

This CDR3 comprises 15 residues. Germline-derived CDR1 and CDR2 are SNHLY and FYNNEI. Hyperthyroidism was newly diagnosed in patients aged 18 to 65 (duration under 2 months). About this clonotype: Antigen specificity is unknown. A read error may be the cause here, since a much bigger clone is one base away.

Researchers amplified the TCR beta CDR3 regions from RNA transcripts. HTBI primers drove first-round RT-PCR of the TCR CDR3. TCRdb reprocessed the multiplex PCR reads via MiXCR and lists one record per CDR3 protein. Of some 510,000 distinct CDR3 sequences in the sample, around 45% were seen once. V and J are TRBV2 and TRBJ1-3; TRBD1 is a possible D gene (5 bases). The TCR was taken from a young woman with Graves' hyperthyroidism. The source material was peripheral blood or thyroid tissue (not recorded which). Here the CDR3 DNA reads TGTGCCGGCAGTGAGGTGTCAGGGTCTGGAAACACCATATATTTT. Translated, it gives CAGSEVSGSGNTIYF.